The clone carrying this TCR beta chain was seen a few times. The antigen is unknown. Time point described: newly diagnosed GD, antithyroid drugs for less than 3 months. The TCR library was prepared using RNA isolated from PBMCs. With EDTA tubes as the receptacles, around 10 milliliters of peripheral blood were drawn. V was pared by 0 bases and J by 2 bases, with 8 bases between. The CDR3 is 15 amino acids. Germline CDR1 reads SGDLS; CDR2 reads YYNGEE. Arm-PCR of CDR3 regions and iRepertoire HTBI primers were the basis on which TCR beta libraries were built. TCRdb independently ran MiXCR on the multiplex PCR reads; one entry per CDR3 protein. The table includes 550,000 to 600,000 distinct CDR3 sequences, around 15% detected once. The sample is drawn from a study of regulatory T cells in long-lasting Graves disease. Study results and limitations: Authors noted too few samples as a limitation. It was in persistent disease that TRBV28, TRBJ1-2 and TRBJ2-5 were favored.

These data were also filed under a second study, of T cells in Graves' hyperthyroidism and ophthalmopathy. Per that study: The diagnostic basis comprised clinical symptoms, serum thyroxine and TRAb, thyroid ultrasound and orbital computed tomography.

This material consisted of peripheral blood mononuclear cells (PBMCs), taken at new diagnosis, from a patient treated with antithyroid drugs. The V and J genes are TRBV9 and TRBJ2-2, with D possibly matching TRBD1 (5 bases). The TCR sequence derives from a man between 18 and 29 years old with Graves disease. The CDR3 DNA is TGTGCCAGCAGCGTAGGACAGCGTAACACCGGGGAGCTGTTTTTT. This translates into CASSVGQRNTGELFF. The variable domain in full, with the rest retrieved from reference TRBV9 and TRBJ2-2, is DSGVTQTPKHLITATGQRVTLRCSPRSGDLSVYWYQQSLDQGLQFLIQYYNGEERAKGNILERFSAQQFPDLHSELNLSSLELGDSALYFCASSVGQRNTGELFFGEGSRLTVL.